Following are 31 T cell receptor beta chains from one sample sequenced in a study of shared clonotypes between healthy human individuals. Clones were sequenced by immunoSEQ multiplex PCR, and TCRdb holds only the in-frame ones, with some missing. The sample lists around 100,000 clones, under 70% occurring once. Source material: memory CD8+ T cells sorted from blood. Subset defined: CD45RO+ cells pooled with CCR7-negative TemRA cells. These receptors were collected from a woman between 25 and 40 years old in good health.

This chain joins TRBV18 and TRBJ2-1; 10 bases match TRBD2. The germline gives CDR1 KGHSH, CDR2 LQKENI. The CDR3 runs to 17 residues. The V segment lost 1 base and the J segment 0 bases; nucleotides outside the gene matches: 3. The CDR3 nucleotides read TGTGCCAGCTCACCACACCCTAGCGGGAGCTCCTACAATGAGCAGTTCTTC. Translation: CASSPHPSGSSYNEQFF.

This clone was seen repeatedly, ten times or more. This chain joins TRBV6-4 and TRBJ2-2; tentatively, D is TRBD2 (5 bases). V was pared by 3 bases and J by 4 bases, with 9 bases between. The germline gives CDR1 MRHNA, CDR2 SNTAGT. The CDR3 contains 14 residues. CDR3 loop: CASSEDYSTGELFF. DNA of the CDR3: TGTGCCAGCAGTGAAGACTACAGCACCGGGGAGCTGTTTTTT.

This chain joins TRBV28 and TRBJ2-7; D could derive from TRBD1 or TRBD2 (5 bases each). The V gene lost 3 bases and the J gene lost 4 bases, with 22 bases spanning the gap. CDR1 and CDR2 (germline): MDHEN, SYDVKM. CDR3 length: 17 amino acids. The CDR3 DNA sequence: TGTGCCAGCAGTTTTAGTACTATGCGCCCGGGGCTGTACGAGCAGTACTTC. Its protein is CASSFSTMRPGLYEQYF.

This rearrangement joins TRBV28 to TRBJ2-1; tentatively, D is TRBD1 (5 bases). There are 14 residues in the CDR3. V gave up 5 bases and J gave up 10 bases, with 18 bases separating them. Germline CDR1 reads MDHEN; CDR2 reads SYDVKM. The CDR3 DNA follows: TGTGCCAGCAGTCCGCCGTGGGGCGGACAAGAGCAGTTCTTC. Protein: CASSPPWGGQEQFF.

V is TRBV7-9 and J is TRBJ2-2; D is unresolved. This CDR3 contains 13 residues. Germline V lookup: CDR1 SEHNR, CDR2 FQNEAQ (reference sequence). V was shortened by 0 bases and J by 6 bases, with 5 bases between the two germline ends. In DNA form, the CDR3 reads TGTGCCAGCAGCTTAGCGGGATCCGGGGAGCTGTTTTTT. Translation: CASSLAGSGELFF.

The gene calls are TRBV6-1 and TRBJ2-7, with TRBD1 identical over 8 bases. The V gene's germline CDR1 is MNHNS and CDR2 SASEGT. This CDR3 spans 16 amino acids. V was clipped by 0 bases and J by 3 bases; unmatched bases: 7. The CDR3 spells CASSEAWDRNNYEQYF. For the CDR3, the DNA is TGTGCCAGCAGTGAAGCGTGGGACAGGAATAACTACGAGCAGTACTTC.

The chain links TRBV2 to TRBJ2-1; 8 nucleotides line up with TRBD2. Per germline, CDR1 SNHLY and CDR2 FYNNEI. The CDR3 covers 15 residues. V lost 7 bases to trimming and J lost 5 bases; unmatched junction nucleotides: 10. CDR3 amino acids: CASTKGLGKDNEQFF. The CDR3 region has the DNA TGTGCCAGCACCAAGGGACTAGGGAAGGACAATGAGCAGTTCTTC.

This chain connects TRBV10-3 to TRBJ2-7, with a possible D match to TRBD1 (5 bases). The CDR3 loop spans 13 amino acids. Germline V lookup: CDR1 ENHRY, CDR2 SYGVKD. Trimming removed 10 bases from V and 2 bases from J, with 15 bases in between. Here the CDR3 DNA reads TGTGCCAGCAGGAAGGGGCCAACCTACGAGCAGTACTTC. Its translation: CASRKGPTYEQYF.

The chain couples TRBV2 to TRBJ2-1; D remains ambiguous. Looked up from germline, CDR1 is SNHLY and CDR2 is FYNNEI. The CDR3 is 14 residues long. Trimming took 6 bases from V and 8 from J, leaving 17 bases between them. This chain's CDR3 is CASRDDSPWDEQFF. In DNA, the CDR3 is TGTGCCAGCAGGGACGACTCGCCTTGGGATGAGCAGTTCTTC.

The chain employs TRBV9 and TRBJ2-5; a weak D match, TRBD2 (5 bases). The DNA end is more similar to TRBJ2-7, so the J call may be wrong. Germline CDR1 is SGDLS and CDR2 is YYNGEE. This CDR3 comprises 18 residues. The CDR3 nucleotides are TGTGCCAGCAGCGCTTTGAACCTGGACTGGCAGTTTGGGTACGAGCAGTACTTC. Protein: CASSALNLDWQFGYEQYF.

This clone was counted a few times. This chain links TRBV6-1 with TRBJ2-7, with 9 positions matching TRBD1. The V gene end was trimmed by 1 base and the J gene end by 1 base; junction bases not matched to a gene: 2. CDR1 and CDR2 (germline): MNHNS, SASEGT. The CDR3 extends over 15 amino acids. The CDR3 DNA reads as TGTGCCAGCAGTGAAGTGACAGGGGGTTCCTACGAGCAGTACTTC. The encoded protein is CASSEVTGGSYEQYF.

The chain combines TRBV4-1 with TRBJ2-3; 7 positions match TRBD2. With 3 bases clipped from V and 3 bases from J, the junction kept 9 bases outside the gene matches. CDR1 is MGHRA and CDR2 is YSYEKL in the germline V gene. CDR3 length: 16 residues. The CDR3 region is CASSHGWREWTDTQYF. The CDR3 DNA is TGCGCCAGCAGCCATGGGTGGCGGGAGTGGACAGATACGCAGTATTTT.

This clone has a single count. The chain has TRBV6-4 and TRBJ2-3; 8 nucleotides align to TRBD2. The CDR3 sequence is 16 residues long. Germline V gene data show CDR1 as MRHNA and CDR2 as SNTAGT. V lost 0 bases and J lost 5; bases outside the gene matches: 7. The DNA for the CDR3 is TGTGCCAGCAGTGACTCCCCGGGAGGGTCAGGAGATACGCAGTATTTT. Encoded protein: CASSDSPGGSGDTQYF.

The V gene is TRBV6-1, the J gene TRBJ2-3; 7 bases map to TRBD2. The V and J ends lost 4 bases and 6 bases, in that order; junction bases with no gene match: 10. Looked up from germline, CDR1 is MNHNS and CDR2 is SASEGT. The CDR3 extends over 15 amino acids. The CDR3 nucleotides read TGTGCCAGCAGTGTCGGGACTACGGAGCTTGATACGCAGTATTTT. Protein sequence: CASSVGTTELDTQYF.

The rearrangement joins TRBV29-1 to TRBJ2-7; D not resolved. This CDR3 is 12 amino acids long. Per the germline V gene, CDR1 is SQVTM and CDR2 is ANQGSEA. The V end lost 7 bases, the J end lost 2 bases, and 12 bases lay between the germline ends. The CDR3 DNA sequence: TGCAGCGCAAGGACCTATCCCTACGAGCAGTACTTC. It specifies CSARTYPYEQYF.

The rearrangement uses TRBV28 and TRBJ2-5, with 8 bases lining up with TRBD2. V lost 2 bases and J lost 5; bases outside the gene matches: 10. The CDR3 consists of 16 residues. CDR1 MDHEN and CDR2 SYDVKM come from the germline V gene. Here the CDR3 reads CASSLRLARGEETQYF. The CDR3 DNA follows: TGTGCCAGCAGTTTACGACTAGCGCGAGGTGAGGAGACCCAGTACTTC.

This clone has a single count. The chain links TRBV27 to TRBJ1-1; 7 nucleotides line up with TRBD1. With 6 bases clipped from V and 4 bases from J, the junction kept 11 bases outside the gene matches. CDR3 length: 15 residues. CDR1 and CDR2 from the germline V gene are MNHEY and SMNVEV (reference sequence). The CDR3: CASRSYDRASTEAFF. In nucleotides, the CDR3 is TGTGCCAGCAGATCTTACGACAGGGCTAGCACTGAAGCTTTCTTT.

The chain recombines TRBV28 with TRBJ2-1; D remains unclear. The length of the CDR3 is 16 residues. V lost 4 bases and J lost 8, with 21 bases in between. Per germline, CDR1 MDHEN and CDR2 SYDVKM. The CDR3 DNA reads TGTGCCAGCAGTTCTTTAGCCCTCGAGATATGGGATGAGCAGTTCTTC. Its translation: CASSSLALEIWDEQFF.

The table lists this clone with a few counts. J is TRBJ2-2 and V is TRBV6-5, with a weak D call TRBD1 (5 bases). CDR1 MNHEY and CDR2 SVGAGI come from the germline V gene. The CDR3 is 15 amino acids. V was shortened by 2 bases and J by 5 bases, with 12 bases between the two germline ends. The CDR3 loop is CASSYVGRGTGELFF. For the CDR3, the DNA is TGTGCCAGCAGTTACGTAGGAAGGGGAACCGGGGAGCTGTTTTTT.

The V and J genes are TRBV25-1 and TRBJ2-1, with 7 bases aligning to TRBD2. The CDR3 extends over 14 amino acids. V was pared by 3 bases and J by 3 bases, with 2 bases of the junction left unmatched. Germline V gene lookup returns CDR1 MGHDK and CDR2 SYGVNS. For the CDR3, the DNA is TGTGCCAGCAGTGAGAGCGGGATCTACAATGAGCAGTTCTTC. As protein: CASSESGIYNEQFF.

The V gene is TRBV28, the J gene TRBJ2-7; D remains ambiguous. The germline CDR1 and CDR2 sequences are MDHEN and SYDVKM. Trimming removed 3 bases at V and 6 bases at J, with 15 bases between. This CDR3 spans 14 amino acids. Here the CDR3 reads CASSLYRSTSEQYF. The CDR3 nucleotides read TGTGCCAGCAGTTTGTACAGATCTACGAGCGAGCAGTACTTC. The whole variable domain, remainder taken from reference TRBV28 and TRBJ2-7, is DVKVTQSSRYLVKRTGEKVFLECVQDMDHENMFWYRQDPGLGLRLIYFSYDVKMKEKGDIPEGYSVSREKKERFSLILESASTNQTSMYLCASSLYRSTSEQYFGPGTRLTVT.

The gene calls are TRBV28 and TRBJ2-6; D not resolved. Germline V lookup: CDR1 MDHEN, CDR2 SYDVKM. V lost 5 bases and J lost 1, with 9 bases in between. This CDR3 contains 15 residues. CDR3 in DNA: TGTGCCAGCAGTCCCCCTGATTCTGGGGCCAACGTCCTGACTTTC. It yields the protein CASSPPDSGANVLTF.

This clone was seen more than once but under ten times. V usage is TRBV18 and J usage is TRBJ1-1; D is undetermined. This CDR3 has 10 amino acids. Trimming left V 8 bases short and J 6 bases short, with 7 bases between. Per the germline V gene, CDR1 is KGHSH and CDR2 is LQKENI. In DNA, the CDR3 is TGTGCCAGCCCCCAGGCTGAAGCTTTCTTT. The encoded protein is CASPQAEAFF.

As DNA, the CDR3 is TGTGCCACCAGCAGAGATGTAGCGGGAGAAGTGACAGATACGCAGTATTTT. This encodes CATSRDVAGEVTDTQYF. The V gene is TRBV15, the J gene TRBJ2-3; 9 nucleotides agree with TRBD2. The CDR3 is 17 residues long. V lost 0 bases to trimming and J lost 3 bases; unmatched junction nucleotides: 7. CDR1 is LNHNV, CDR2 YYDKDF, per germline (reference sequence).

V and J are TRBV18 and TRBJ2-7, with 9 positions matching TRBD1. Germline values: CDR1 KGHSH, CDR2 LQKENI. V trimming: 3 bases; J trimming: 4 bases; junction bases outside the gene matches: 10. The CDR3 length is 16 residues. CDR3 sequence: CASSPLRDRVEYEQYF. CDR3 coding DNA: TGTGCCAGCTCACCTCTCCGGGACAGGGTTGAGTACGAGCAGTACTTC. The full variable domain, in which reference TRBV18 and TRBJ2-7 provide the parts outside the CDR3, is NAGVMQNPRHLVRRRGQEARLRCSPMKGHSHVYWYRQLPEEGLKFMVYLQKENIIDESGMPKERFSAEFPKEGPSILRIQQVVRGDSAAYFCASSPLRDRVEYEQYFGPGTRLTVT.

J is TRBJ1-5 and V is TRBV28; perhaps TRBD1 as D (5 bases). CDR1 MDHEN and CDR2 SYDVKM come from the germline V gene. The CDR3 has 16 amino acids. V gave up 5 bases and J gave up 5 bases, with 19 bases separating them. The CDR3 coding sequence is TGTGCCAGCAGTCTCCTTCGGGACTACCGGCATCAGCCCCAGCATTTT. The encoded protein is CASSLLRDYRHQPQHF.

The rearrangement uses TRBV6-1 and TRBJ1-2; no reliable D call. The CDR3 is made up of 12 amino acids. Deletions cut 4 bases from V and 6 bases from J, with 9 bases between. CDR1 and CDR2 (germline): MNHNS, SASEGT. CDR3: CASSVIEDGYTF. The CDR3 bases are TGTGCCAGCAGTGTAATAGAAGATGGCTACACCTTC.

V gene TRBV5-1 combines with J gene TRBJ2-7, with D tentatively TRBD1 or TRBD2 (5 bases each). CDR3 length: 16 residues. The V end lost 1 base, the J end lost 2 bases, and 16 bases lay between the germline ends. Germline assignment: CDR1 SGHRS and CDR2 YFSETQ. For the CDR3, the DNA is TGCGCCAGCAGCTTGACTTTTTGGGGGAATACCTACGAGCAGTACTTC. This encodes CASSLTFWGNTYEQYF.

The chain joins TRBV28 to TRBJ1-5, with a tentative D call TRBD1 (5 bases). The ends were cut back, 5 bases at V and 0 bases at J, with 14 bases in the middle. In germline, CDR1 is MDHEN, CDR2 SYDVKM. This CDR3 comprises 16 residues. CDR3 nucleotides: TGTGCCAGCAGTCCGTGGACAAGTTATAGCAATCAGCCCCAGCATTTT. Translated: CASSPWTSYSNQPQHF.

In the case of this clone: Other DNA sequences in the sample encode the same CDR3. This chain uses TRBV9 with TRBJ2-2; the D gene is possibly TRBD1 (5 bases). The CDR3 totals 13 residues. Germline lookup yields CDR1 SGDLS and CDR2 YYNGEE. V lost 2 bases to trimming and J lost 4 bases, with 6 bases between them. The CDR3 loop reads CASSVQGTGELFF. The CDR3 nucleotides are TGTGCCAGCAGCGTCCAGGGCACCGGGGAGCTGTTTTTT.

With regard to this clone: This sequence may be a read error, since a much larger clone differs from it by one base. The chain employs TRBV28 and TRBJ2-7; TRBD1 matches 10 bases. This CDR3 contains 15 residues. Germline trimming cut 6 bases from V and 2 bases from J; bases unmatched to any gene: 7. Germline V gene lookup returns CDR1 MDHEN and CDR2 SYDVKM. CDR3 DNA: TGTGCCAGCAGCCAAGTCGGGACAGGGGCCTACGAGCAGTACTTC. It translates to CASSQVGTGAYEQYF.